The clone carrying this T cell receptor beta chain was picked up many times. The sample is drawn from a study of neurological immune-mediated disorders. The overall study: Of about 34 multiple sclerosis patients, some 30 were relapsing-remitting and 3 secondary progressive.

PBMCs stored at -80 C, numbering 2 million, were the origin of the unsorted libraries. Template-switch 5'RACE cDNA synthesis added a 10-nucleotide unique molecular identifier. TCRdb reprocessed the 5' RACE reads via MiXCR and lists one record per CDR3 protein. The sample lists tens of thousands of distinct CDR3 sequences; around 4.8% were seen once. Per the germline V gene, CDR1 is MNHNS and CDR2 is SASEGT. V was shortened by 1 base and J by 0 bases, with 4 bases between the two germline ends. The CDR3 runs to 15 residues. The rearrangement uses TRBV6-1 and TRBJ2-6, with D unresolved. Sample: PBMCs. This receptor was obtained from a woman between 50 and 59 years old with multiple sclerosis. For the CDR3, the DNA is TGTGCCAGCAGTGAAGACAGCTCTGGGGCCAACGTCCTGACTTTC. Encoded protein: CASSEDSSGANVLTF.